There are many counts of the clone carrying this T cell receptor beta chain. The TCRbeta library was prepared with unique molecular identifiers. Each CDR3 protein gets one entry after TCRdb re-called the PCR reads with MiXCR. This table holds approximately 400,000 distinct CDR3 sequences, approximately 11% found once. This specimen belongs to a study of T-cell reconstitution after alpha-beta-depleted transplantation in children. Germline V lookup: CDR1 SGHNT, CDR2 YYREEE (reference sequence). The CDR3 consists of 15 residues. V lost 4 bases and J lost 0, with 13 bases in between. The chain couples TRBV5-4 to TRBJ2-5; D is possibly TRBD1 or TRBD2 (6 bases each). Sequencing was performed on PBMCs from the stem cell graft donor, taken from the stem cell graft. This TCR came from a human donor who donated a stem cell graft to a child with acute myeloid leukemia. The CDR3 nucleotides read TGTGCCAGCAGCCCCGGGGGCGGGTACCAAGAGACCCAGTACTTC. Protein sequence: CASSPGGGYQETQYF.